These 13 T cell receptor beta chains share one sample of origin, sequenced in a study of blood T cell repertoires in COVID-19. Repertoires were generated with immunoSEQ multiplex PCR, while TCRdb's copy carries only in-frame clones and drops some. The table has more than 110,000 clones, roughly 75% seen once. The specimen sequenced was PBMCs or T cells enriched from blood (not recorded which). Receptor source: a woman between 45 and 60 years old who had recovered from COVID-19.

The sample holds one count of this clone. The rearrangement uses TRBV6-6 and TRBJ1-2; a weak D match, TRBD1 (5 bases). Trimming took off 8 bases at V and 8 bases at J, with 18 bases between the two ends. CDR1 is MNHNY, CDR2 SVGAGI, per germline (reference sequence). This CDR3 has 13 residues. Here the CDR3 reads CASLPRGGGGYTF. CDR3 DNA: TGTGCCAGCCTACCCCGTGGGGGAGGAGGCTACACCTTC.

The chain is built from TRBV19 and TRBJ1-5; D might be TRBD1 (5 bases). Germline V CDR1 and CDR2: LNHDA, SQIVND (reference sequence). V lost 5 bases and J lost 7, with 18 bases in between. CDR3 size: 15 residues. In nucleotides, the CDR3 is TGTGCCAGTAGTGCTATCCGACAAGGGGCCCAGCCCCAGCATTTT. This sequence encodes CASSAIRQGAQPQHF.

The chain is built from TRBV3-1 (or the pseudogene TRBV3-2) and TRBJ2-4; 9 nucleotides line up with TRBD2. With V trimmed by 0 bases and J by 6 bases, 9 bases remained unmatched. CDR3 length equals 17 residues. Looked up from germline, CDR1 is LGHDT and CDR2 is YNNKEL (reference sequence). This CDR3 is CASSQDGAGGPRNIQYF. In DNA, the CDR3 is TGTGCCAGCAGCCAAGATGGGGCGGGGGGGCCCAGAAACATTCAGTACTTC.

The V gene is TRBV14, the J gene TRBJ1-2; no definite D call. This CDR3 is built from 14 residues. The ends were cut back, 1 base at V and 1 base at J, with 7 bases in the middle. Per germline, CDR1 SGHDN and CDR2 FVKESK. The CDR3: CASSQGQVNYGYTF. CDR3 nucleotides: TGTGCCAGCAGCCAAGGTCAGGTTAACTATGGCTACACCTTC.

The CDR3 bases are TGTGCCAGCCCGAATCTACAGGGTGGCGTGAGGCAGCCCCAGCATTTT. It translates to CASPNLQGGVRQPQHF. This chain links TRBV28 with TRBJ1-5; D might be TRBD1 (6 bases). The CDR3 runs 16 residues. Germline CDR1 and CDR2: MDHEN and SYDVKM. Trimming cost V 8 bases and J 7 bases, with 24 bases left between them.

The V gene is TRBV7-9, the J gene TRBJ2-7; 7 bases are shared with TRBD1. J gave up 8 bases and V 4 bases, and 14 bases lay outside the gene matches. Germline loops: CDR1 SEHNR, CDR2 FQNEAQ (reference sequence). The CDR3 sequence is 15 residues long. This CDR3 is CASSSNPWTGSQQYF. The DNA for the CDR3 is TGTGCCAGCAGCTCTAACCCCTGGACAGGATCACAGCAGTACTTC.

Note on this clone: The same CDR3 arises from other DNA sequences in this sample as well. The V gene is TRBV7-3, the J gene TRBJ1-1, with a possible D match to TRBD1 (5 bases). V lost 5 bases, J lost 1 base, and 11 bases lay in between. The germline V gene encodes CDR1 SGHTA and CDR2 FQGTGA. There are 14 residues in the CDR3. The CDR3 coding sequence is TGTGCCAGCAGCCTGGGGCAGGGGAACACTGAAGCTTTCTTT. Translating it yields CASSLGQGNTEAFF.

Many counts were recorded for this clone. V and J are TRBV6-1 and TRBJ2-3; 9 nucleotides line up with TRBD1. Trimming took 3 bases from V and 8 from J; bases not matched to a gene: 9. There are 15 residues in the CDR3. Germline-derived CDR1 and CDR2 are MNHNS and SASEGT. CDR3 coding DNA: TGTGCCAGCAGTGACACCGTGGACAGGGGCGGTACGCAGTATTTT. Translated: CASSDTVDRGGTQYF.

The V gene is TRBV6-5, the J gene TRBJ2-2; D ambiguous. Germline assignment: CDR1 MNHEY and CDR2 SVGAGI. The CDR3 length is 16 residues. V lost 2 bases, J lost 0 bases, and 10 bases lay in between. The CDR3 spells CASSYQEPSNTGELFF. DNA for the CDR3: TGTGCCAGCAGTTACCAGGAACCCTCGAACACCGGGGAGCTGTTTTTT.

V gene TRBV3-1 (or the pseudogene TRBV3-2) combines with J gene TRBJ1-1; 7 bases align to TRBD1. J was trimmed by 8 bases and V by 2 bases; bases with no gene match: 8. The CDR3 is 14 residues long. Germline V lookup: CDR1 LGHDT, CDR2 YNNKEL (reference sequence). The DNA for the CDR3 is TGTGCCAGCAGCCAACCTTATTCAGGGGGAGAAGCTTTCTTT. This encodes CASSQPYSGGEAFF.

This clone was seen a single time. This chain links TRBV21-1 with TRBJ1-4. TRBV21-1 is a recognized pseudogene. This CDR3 has 15 residues. CDR3 in DNA: TGTGCCAGCAGCAAGGGGGAGGGTTGGGTGGAAAAACTGTTTTTT. Translation gives CASSKGEGWVEKLFF.

The chain recombines TRBV16 with TRBJ1-1; 10 positions match TRBD1. The junction had 4 bases not matched to a gene; V was cut back by 3 bases and J by 6 bases. The germline V gene has CDR1 KGHSY and CDR2 FQNENV. This CDR3 contains 14 residues. The CDR3 nucleotides read TGTGCCAGCAGCCACGGACAGGGGGGGGCTGAAGCTTTCTTT. Translation: CASSHGQGGAEAFF. Full variable domain (missing parts from reference TRBV16 and TRBJ1-1): GEEVAQTPKHLVRGEGQKAKLYCAPIKGHSYVFWYQQVLKNEFKFLISFQNENVFDETGMPKERFSAKCLPNSPCSLEIQATKLEDSAVYFCASSHGQGGAEAFFGQGTRLTVV.

The chain employs TRBV7-9 and TRBJ2-3, with D uncertain. The CDR3 runs 14 residues. Germline V CDR1 and CDR2: SEHNR, FQNEAQ (reference sequence). Trimming took 1 base from V and 4 from J, leaving 9 bases between them. The CDR3 is CASSLVSAPDTQYF. As DNA, the CDR3 is TGTGCCAGCAGCTTAGTTTCAGCGCCAGATACGCAGTATTTT.